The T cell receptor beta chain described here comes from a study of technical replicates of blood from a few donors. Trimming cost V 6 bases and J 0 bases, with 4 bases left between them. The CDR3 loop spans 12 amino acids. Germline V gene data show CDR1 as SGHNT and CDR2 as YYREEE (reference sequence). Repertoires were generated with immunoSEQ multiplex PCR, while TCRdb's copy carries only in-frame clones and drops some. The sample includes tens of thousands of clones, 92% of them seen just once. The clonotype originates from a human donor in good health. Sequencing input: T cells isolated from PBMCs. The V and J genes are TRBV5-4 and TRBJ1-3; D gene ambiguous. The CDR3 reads CASTGSGNTIYF. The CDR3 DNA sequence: TGTGCCAGCACAGGCTCTGGAAACACCATATATTTT.